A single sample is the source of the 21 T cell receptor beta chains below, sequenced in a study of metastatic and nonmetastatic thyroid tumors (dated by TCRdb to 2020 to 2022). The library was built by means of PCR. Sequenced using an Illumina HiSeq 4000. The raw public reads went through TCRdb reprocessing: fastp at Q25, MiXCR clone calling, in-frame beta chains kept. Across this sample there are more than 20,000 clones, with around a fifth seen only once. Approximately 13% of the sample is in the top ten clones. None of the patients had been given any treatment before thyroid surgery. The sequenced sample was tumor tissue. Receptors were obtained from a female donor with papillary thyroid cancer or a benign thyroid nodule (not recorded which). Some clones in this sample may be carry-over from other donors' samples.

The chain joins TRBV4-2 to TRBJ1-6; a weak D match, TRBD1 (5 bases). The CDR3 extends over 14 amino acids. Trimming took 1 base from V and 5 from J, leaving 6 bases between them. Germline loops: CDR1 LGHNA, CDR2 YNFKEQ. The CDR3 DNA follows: TGTGCCAGCAGCCAAGGGGGCGATAATTCACCCCTCCACTTT. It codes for CASSQGGDNSPLHF.

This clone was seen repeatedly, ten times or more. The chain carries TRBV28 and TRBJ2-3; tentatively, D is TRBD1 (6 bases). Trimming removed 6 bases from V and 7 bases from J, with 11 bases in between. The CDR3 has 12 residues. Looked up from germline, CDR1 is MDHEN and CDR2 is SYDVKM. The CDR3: CASSITGNTQYF. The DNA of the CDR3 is TGTGCCAGCAGCATAACAGGGAATACGCAGTATTTT.

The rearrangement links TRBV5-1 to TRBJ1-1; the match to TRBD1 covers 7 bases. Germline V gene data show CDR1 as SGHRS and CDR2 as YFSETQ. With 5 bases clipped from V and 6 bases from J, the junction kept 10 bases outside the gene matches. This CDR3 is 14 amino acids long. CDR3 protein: CASSGEGASAEAFF. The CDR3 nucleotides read TGCGCCAGCAGTGGGGAGGGGGCGAGTGCTGAAGCTTTCTTT. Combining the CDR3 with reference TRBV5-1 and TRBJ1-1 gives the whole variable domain KAGVTQTPRYLIKTRGQQVTLSCSPISGHRSVSWYQQTPGQGLQFLFEYFSETQRNKGNFPGRFSGRQFSNSRSEMNVSTLELGDSALYLCASSGEGASAEAFFGQGTRLTVV.

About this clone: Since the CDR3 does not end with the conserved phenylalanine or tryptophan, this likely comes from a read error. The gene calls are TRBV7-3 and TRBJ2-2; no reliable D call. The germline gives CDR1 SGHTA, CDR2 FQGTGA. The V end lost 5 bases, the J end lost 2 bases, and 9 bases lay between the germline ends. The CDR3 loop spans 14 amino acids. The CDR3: CASSPVPNTGELFL. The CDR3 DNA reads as TGTGCCAGCAGCCCAGTTCCTAACACCGGGGAGCTGTTTCTT.

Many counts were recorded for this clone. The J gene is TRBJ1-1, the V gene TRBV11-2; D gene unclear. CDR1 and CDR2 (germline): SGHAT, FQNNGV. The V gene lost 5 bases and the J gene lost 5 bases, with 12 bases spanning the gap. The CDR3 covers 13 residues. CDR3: CASSLSRRTEAFF. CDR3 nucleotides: TGTGCCAGCAGCCTCAGCAGGAGGACTGAAGCTTTCTTT.

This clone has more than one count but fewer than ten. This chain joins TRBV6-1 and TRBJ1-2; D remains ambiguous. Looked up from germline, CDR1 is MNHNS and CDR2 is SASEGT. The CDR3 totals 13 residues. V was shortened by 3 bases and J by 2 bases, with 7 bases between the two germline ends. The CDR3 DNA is TGTGCCAGCAGTGATTCACTGAACTATGGCTACACCTTC. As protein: CASSDSLNYGYTF.

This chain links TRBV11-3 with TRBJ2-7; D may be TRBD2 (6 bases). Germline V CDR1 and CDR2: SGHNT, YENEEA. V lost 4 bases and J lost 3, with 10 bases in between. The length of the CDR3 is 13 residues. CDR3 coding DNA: TGTGCCAGCAGCTATCAGGAGGGCTACGAGCAGTACTTC. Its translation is CASSYQEGYEQYF.

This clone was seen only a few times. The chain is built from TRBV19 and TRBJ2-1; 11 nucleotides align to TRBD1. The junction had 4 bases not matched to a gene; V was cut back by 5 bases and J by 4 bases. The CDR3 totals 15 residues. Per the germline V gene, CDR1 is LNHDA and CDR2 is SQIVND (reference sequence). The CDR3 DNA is TGTGCCAGTAGTTCGGGACAGGGGGGTTACAATGAGCAGTTCTTC. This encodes CASSSGQGGYNEQFF.

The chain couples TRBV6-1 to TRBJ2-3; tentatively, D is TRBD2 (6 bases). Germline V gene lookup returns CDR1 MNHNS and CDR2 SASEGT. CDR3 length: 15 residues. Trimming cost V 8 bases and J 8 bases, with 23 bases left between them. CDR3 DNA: TGTGCCAGCTGGGGAGCAGCTGGCGGGGAAGGTACGCAGTATTTT. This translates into CASWGAAGGEGTQYF.

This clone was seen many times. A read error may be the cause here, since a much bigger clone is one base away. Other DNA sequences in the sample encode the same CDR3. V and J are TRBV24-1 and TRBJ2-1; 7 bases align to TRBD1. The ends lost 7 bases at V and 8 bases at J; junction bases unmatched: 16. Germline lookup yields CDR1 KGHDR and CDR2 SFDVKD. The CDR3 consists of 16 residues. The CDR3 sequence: CATSENPGQKLYEQFF. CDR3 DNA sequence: TGTGCCACCAGCGAGAATCCGGGACAGAAACTTTATGAGCAGTTCTTC.

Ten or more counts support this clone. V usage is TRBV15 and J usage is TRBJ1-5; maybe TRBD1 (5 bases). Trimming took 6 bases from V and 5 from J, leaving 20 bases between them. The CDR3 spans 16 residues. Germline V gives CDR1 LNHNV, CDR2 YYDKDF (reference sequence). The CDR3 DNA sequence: TGTGCCACCAGATCAATCCGGACATCGGTGGATCAGCCCCAGCATTTT. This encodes CATRSIRTSVDQPQHF. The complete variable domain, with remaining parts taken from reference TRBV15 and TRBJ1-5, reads DAMVIQNPRYQVTQFGKPVTLSCSQTLNHNVMYWYQQKSSQAPKLLFHYYDKDFNNEADTPDNFQSRRPNTSFCFLDIRSPGLGDTAMYLCATRSIRTSVDQPQHFGDGTRLSIL.

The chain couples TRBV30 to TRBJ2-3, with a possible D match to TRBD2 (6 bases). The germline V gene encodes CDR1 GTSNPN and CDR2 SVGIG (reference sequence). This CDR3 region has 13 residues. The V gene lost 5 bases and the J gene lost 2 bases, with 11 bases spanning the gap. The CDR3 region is CAWSGRATDTQYF. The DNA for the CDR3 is TGTGCCTGGTCCGGGAGAGCCACAGATACGCAGTATTTT.

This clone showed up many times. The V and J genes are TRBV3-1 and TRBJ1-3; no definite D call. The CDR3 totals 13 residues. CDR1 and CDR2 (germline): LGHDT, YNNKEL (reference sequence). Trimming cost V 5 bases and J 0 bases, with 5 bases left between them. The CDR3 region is CASSGLSGNTIYF. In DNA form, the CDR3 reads TGTGCCAGCAGCGGCCTCTCTGGAAACACCATATATTTT.

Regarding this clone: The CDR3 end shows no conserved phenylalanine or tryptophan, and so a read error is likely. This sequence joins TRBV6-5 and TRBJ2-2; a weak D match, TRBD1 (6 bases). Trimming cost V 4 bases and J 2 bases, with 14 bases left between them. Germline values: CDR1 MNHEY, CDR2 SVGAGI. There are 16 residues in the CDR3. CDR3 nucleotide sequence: TGTGCCAGCAGTTGTACCGGGACACTCAACACCGGGGAGCTGTTTTCT. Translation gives CASSCTGTLNTGELFS.

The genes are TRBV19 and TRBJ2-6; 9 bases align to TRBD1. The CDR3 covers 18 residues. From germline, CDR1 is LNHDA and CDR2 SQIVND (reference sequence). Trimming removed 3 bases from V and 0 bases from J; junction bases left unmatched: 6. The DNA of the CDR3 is TGTGCCAGTAGTATTAGGGACAGGGCCTTCTCTGGGGCCAACGTCCTGACTTTC. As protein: CASSIRDRAFSGANVLTF. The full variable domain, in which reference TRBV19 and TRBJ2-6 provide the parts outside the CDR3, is DGGITQSPKYLFRKEGQNVTLSCEQNLNHDAMYWYRQDPGQGLRLIYYSQIVNDFQKGDIAEGYSVSREKKESFPLTVTSAQKNPTAFYLCASSIRDRAFSGANVLTFGAGSRLTVL.

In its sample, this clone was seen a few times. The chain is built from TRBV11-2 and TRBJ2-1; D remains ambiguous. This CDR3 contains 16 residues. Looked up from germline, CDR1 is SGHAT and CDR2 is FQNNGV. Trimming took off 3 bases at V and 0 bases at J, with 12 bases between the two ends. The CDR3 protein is CASSLWGGHSYNEQFF. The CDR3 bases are TGTGCCAGCAGCTTGTGGGGTGGCCACTCCTACAATGAGCAGTTCTTC.

The CDR3: CASSLRAGVNLYF. DNA for the CDR3: TGCGCCAGCAGCTTGCGGGCGGGGGTTAATCTGTACTTC. The genes are TRBV5-1 and TRBJ2-7; TRBD2 agrees at 7 bases. The CDR3 spans 13 residues. V gave up 1 base and J gave up 12 bases; unmatched junction bases: 10. Per germline, CDR1 SGHRS and CDR2 YFSETQ.

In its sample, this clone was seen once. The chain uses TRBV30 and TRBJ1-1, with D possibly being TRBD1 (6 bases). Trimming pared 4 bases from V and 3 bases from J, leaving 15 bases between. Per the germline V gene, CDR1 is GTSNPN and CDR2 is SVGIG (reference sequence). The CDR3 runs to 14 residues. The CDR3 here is CAWTTDSSYTEAFF. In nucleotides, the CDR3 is TGTGCCTGGACCACGGACAGCAGCTACACTGAAGCTTTCTTT.

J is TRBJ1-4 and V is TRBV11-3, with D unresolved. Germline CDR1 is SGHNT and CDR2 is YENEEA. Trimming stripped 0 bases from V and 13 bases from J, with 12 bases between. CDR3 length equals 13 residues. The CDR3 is CASSLDVSSRLFF. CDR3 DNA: TGTGCCAGCAGCTTAGATGTGTCCAGTAGACTGTTTTTT.

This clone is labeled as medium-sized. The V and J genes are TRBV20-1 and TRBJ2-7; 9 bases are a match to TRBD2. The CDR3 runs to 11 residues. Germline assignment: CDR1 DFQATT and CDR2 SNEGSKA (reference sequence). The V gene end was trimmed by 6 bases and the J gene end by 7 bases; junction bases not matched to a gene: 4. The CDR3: CSAEREEEQYF. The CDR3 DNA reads TGCAGTGCCGAGCGGGAGGAAGAGCAGTACTTC.

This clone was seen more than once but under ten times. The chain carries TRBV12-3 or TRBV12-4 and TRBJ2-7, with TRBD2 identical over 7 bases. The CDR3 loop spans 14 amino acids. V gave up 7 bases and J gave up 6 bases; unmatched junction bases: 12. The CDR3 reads CASTRAGRTGEQYF. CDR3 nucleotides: TGTGCCAGCACCCGAGCGGGACGAACGGGCGAGCAGTACTTC.